These 17 T cell receptor beta chains were all obtained from the same sample, sequenced in a study of blood T cell repertoires in COVID-19. Data came from immunoSEQ multiplex PCR; TCRdb stores just in-frame clones and leaves some out. Here the sample spans 120,000 or so clones, around four fifths being singletons. The source material was peripheral blood. The receptors were sampled from a man of 80 years or more with active or convalescent COVID-19.

The chain is built from TRBV6-5 and TRBJ1-6; 7 bases map to TRBD1. There are 15 residues in the CDR3. V lost 6 bases, J lost 3 bases, and 5 bases stayed unmatched. CDR1 is MNHEY and CDR2 is SVGAGI in the germline V gene. The CDR3, as DNA: TGTGCCAGCAGACTACAGGGGCTCTATAATTCACCCCTCCACTTT. Amino acid sequence: CASRLQGLYNSPLHF.

This chain uses TRBV4-3 with TRBJ2-7, with 11 positions matching TRBD2. The J segment lost 5 bases and the V segment lost 0 bases, leaving 6 bases of the junction unmatched. Germline loops: CDR1 LGHNA, CDR2 YSLEER. This CDR3 is built from 16 residues. This chain's CDR3 is CASSQDMTSGVNEQYF. CDR3 sequence (DNA): TGCGCCAGCAGCCAAGATATGACTAGCGGGGTAAACGAGCAGTACTTC.

The V and J genes are TRBV27 and TRBJ2-3; D is ambiguous. V was pared by 2 bases and J by 5 bases, with 17 bases between. The CDR3 runs to 16 residues. Germline V CDR1 and CDR2: MNHEY, SMNVEV (reference sequence). CDR3 sequence: CASSLRSTQYEDTQYF. DNA of the CDR3: TGTGCCAGCAGTTTACGATCCACCCAGTACGAAGATACGCAGTATTTT.

This clone was detected many times. The rearrangement joins TRBV6-2 or TRBV6-3 to TRBJ2-2; 7 bases match TRBD1. V lost 4 bases, J lost 5 bases, and 7 bases stayed unmatched. The CDR3 contains 15 residues. Germline lookup yields CDR1 MNHEY and CDR2 SVGEGT. Written as DNA, the CDR3 is TGTGCCAGCAGTTCCCTCCCGGACAGGACCGGGGAGCTGTTTTTT. It yields the protein CASSSLPDRTGELFF.

The chain is built from TRBV7-2 and TRBJ1-1, with 9 bases lining up with TRBD1. Losses at the gene ends were 1 base for V and 0 bases for J; bases not matched to a gene: 6. Per the germline V gene, CDR1 is SGHTA and CDR2 is FQGNSA. This CDR3 region has 17 residues. CDR3 amino acids: CASSLVGTGFVNTEAFF. The CDR3 DNA follows: TGTGCCAGCAGCTTAGTTGGGACAGGGTTCGTGAACACTGAAGCTTTCTTT.

This clone showed up just once. The CDR3, as DNA: TGTGCCTGGAGTGCCGCAGGGACAGGGGGCAGGGATTCACCCCTCCACTTT. Translation: CAWSAAGTGGRDSPLHF. The V and J genes are TRBV30 and TRBJ1-6; 12 bases line up with TRBD1. Germline V CDR1 and CDR2: GTSNPN, SVGIG (reference sequence). CDR3 length: 17 residues. V lost 1 base, J lost 8 bases, and 9 bases stayed unmatched.

The chain carries TRBV25-1 and TRBJ1-5; the match to TRBD1 covers 10 bases. CDR1 and CDR2 from the germline V gene are MGHDK and SYGVNS. CDR3 length equals 14 residues. J gave up 6 bases and V 4 bases, and 3 bases lay outside the gene matches. The CDR3 region has the DNA TGTGCCAGCAGTGGACAGGGGGCTAGTCAGCCCCAGCATTTT. It is translated as CASSGQGASQPQHF.

V gene TRBV6-5 combines with J gene TRBJ1-1, with 12 bases fitting TRBD1. Germline CDR1 and CDR2: MNHEY and SVGAGI. With V trimmed by 4 bases and J by 4 bases, 7 bases remained unmatched. The CDR3 contains 16 residues. The CDR3 DNA follows: TGTGCCAGCAGTTCTCCGGGACAGGGGGCATTCACTGAAGCTTTCTTT. Its translation: CASSSPGQGAFTEAFF.

The V gene is TRBV7-9, the J gene TRBJ1-5; 8 positions agree with TRBD1. Per the germline V gene, CDR1 is SEHNR and CDR2 is FQNEAQ (reference sequence). The trim removed 5 bases at V and 2 bases at J, leaving 5 bases unmatched. The CDR3 runs to 15 residues. The CDR3 DNA reads as TGTGCCAGCAGCCAACAGGGGGAAGGCAATCAGCCCCAGCATTTT. Protein product: CASSQQGEGNQPQHF.

The chain is built from TRBV6-5 and TRBJ1-5; 9 positions match TRBD1. Trimming at V came to 5 bases and at J to 7 bases, leaving 9 bases not matched to a gene. Germline CDR1 and CDR2: MNHEY and SVGAGI. The CDR3 runs to 15 residues. CDR3 region: CASSNGQGMGQPQHF. The CDR3 nucleotides are TGTGCCAGCAGTAATGGACAGGGGATGGGGCAGCCCCAGCATTTT.

This chain links TRBV5-1 with TRBJ2-3; 12 bases are a match to TRBD1. The CDR3 spans 16 residues. The junction had 6 bases not matched to a gene; V was cut back by 4 bases and J by 3 bases. Germline CDR1 is SGHRS and CDR2 is YFSETQ. Written as DNA, the CDR3 is TGCGCCAGCAGCATCGGGACAGGGGGCCAAACAGATACGCAGTATTTT. Its translation is CASSIGTGGQTDTQYF.

The V gene is TRBV6-5, the J gene TRBJ2-7, with D possibly matching TRBD2 (6 bases). The germline V and J ends were trimmed by 7 bases and 6 bases, with 19 bases remaining between them. The length of the CDR3 is 14 residues. The germline CDR1 and CDR2 sequences are MNHEY and SVGAGI. CDR3 amino acids: CASITGVGQGEQYF. CDR3 bases: TGTGCCAGCATTACGGGGGTTGGGCAAGGCGAGCAGTACTTC.

The chain recombines TRBV27 with TRBJ1-6, with unresolved D. There are 16 residues in the CDR3. CDR1 MNHEY and CDR2 SMNVEV come from the germline V gene (reference sequence). Trimming removed 2 bases from V and 9 bases from J, with 17 bases in between. The CDR3 sequence is CASSLTLPRLGSPLHF. The CDR3 coding sequence is TGTGCCAGCAGTTTAACTCTACCGCGGCTGGGTTCACCCCTCCACTTT.

V gene TRBV15 combines with J gene TRBJ2-2; D gene uncertain. The CDR3 is 13 amino acids. The germline V gene encodes CDR1 LNHNV and CDR2 YYDKDF (reference sequence). V lost 3 bases to trimming and J lost 2 bases, with 4 bases between them. The CDR3 spells CATSRANTGELFF. The CDR3 coding sequence is TGTGCCACCAGCAGGGCTAACACCGGGGAGCTGTTTTTT.

This clone was seen a handful of times. The chain joins TRBV20-1 to TRBJ2-3; 12 bases map to TRBD2. The germline gives CDR1 DFQATT, CDR2 SNEGSKA (reference sequence). V was pared by 3 bases and J by 7 bases, with 8 bases of the junction left unmatched. This CDR3 spans 15 amino acids. CDR3: CSASTPSGGAYTQYF. CDR3 in DNA: TGCAGTGCTAGTACTCCTAGCGGGGGGGCTTATACGCAGTATTTT.

This chain connects TRBV12-5 to TRBJ2-7, with a weak D call TRBD2 (5 bases). Trimming shortened V by 3 bases and J by 2 bases, and 11 bases separated the two germline ends. The CDR3 loop spans 14 amino acids. The germline CDR1 and CDR2 sequences are LGHNT and FRNRAP. CDR3 nucleotides: TGTGCTAGTGGTTTCGAGGGTAGGGCCTACGAGCAGTACTTC. It specifies CASGFEGRAYEQYF. Complete variable domain (other parts from reference TRBV12-5 and TRBJ2-7): DARVTQTPRHKVTEMGQEVTMRCQPILGHNTVFWYRQTMMQGLELLAYFRNRAPLDDSGMPKDRFSAEMPDATLATLKIQPSEPRDSAVYFCASGFEGRAYEQYFGPGTRLTVT.

CDR3 loop: CASSQALLNRGQPQHF. For the CDR3, the DNA is TGCGCCAGCAGCCAAGCTTTACTAAACAGGGGACAGCCCCAGCATTTT. The chain couples TRBV4-3 to TRBJ1-5; 7 bases match TRBD1. The CDR3 is 16 residues long. J lost 7 bases, V lost 1 base, and 10 bases had no gene match. Germline CDR1 and CDR2: LGHNA and YSLEER.